This T cell receptor beta chain was observed in a study of T cell repertoires in cytomegalovirus infection. TCRdb reanalysed the reads using MiXCR and keeps one entry per CDR3 protein. This table holds roughly 300,000 distinct CDR3 sequences, 25% found once. In germline, CDR1 is SGHRS, CDR2 YFSETQ. This CDR3 is built from 14 residues. Trimming at V came to 2 bases and at J to 5 bases, leaving 4 bases not matched to a gene. This clonotype was counted only a few times. This chain links TRBV5-1 with TRBJ2-5; the match to TRBD2 covers 9 bases. This sequence was found in a human donor in good health (CMV status not recorded). Some clones in this sample may be carry-over from other donors' samples. Specimen: PBMCs. In DNA form, the CDR3 reads TGCGCCAGCAGCTTCACTCTAGCGGGGGAGACCCAGTACTTC. It encodes CASSFTLAGETQYF.